The 14 T cell receptor beta chains presented below share a single source sample, sequenced in a study of blood T cell repertoires in COVID-19 (TCRdb year 2020). Receptors were amplified or captured by the immunoSEQ multiplex PCR assay. Not all clones reach the TCRdb copy of this immuneACCESS table, which keeps in-frame sequences only. Checked studies attribute under half of the gap to unresolved V genes and leave the rest unexplained. The sample contains approximately 220,000 clones, 84% of them found a single time. The ten largest clones take up 2% to 2.5% of the sample. Sequencing input: peripheral blood. These receptors all come from a woman aged 60-75 years with acute or convalescent COVID-19.

This chain joins TRBV30 and TRBJ2-1, with 12 nucleotides matching TRBD2. Trimming removed 7 bases from V and 6 bases from J; junction bases left unmatched: 7. There are 14 residues in the CDR3. Germline V gene sequence: CDR1 GTSNPN, CDR2 SVGIG (reference sequence). CDR3: CALTTSGSVNEQFF. As DNA, the CDR3 is TGTGCCTTAACGACTAGCGGGAGCGTCAATGAGCAGTTCTTC.

About this clone: One junction end does not reproduce the germline sequence, and a read error may be involved. The DNA for the CDR3 is TGTGCCAGCAGCTTTGATCGAAGGGACAGAGTTTTT. Its translation: CASSFDRRDRVF. This chain links TRBV7-9 with TRBJ1-4, with 7 bases matching TRBD1. CDR1 is SEHNR and CDR2 is FQNEAQ in the germline V gene (reference sequence). The CDR3 contains 12 residues.

CDR3 residues: CASSTGGSGYYNEQFF. The CDR3 coding sequence is TGCGCCAGCAGCACAGGGGGCAGCGGCTACTACAATGAGCAGTTCTTC. This chain links TRBV5-1 with TRBJ2-1, with 9 bases fitting TRBD1. V was pared by 4 bases and J by 3 bases, with 8 bases of the junction left unmatched. The CDR3 is made up of 16 amino acids. Germline lookup yields CDR1 SGHRS and CDR2 YFSETQ.

J is TRBJ2-4 and V is TRBV6-4, with D unresolved. V lost 0 bases to trimming and J lost 10 bases, with 4 bases between them. CDR1 and CDR2 from the germline V gene are MRHNA and SNTAGT. The CDR3 sequence is 11 residues long. CDR3 in DNA: TGTGCCAGCAGTGACTCCAGGATTCAGTACTTC. This translates into CASSDSRIQYF.

V usage is TRBV11-2 and J usage is TRBJ2-7; D unclear. The V gene's germline CDR1 is SGHAT and CDR2 FQNNGV. The CDR3 consists of 14 residues. Trimming pared 1 base from V and 4 bases from J, leaving 11 bases between. Here the CDR3 reads CASSLGQAIYEQYF. The DNA of the CDR3 is TGTGCCAGCAGCTTAGGACAAGCAATTTACGAGCAGTACTTC.

The chain is built from TRBV9 and TRBJ1-2, with TRBD1 as a possible D gene (5 bases). Germline V CDR1 and CDR2: SGDLS, YYNGEE. The V gene lost 0 bases and the J gene lost 8 bases, with 11 bases spanning the gap. This CDR3 contains 13 residues. CDR3 amino acids: CASSVEGVGGYTF. Here the CDR3 DNA reads TGTGCCAGCAGCGTAGAAGGGGTGGGCGGCTACACCTTC.

CDR3 in amino acids: CASSLTTGVRVPQHF. CDR3 coding DNA: TGTGCCAGCAGCCTTACGACAGGGGTGAGGGTGCCCCAGCATTTT. The chain carries TRBV6-6 and TRBJ1-5; 8 nucleotides align to TRBD1. V lost 6 bases to trimming and J lost 9 bases; unmatched junction nucleotides: 13. Germline V CDR1 and CDR2: MNHNY, SVGAGI (reference sequence). The CDR3 covers 15 residues.

This clone was recorded only once. This chain links TRBV2 with TRBJ2-7, with 8 bases matching TRBD1. Germline CDR1 is SNHLY and CDR2 is FYNNEI. CDR3 length equals 15 residues. V dropped 3 bases and J dropped 3; count of bases not matched to a gene: 7. In DNA form, the CDR3 reads TGTGCCAGCAGTGAGTACAGGGGGAACAGCTACGAGCAGTACTTC. It codes for CASSEYRGNSYEQYF. Combining the CDR3 with reference TRBV2 and TRBJ2-7 gives the whole variable domain EPEVTQTPSHQVTQMGQEVILRCVPISNHLYFYWYRQILGQKVEFLVSFYNNEISEKSEIFDDQFSVERPDGSNFTLKIRSTKLEDSAMYFCASSEYRGNSYEQYFGPGTRLTVT.

CDR3 nucleotide sequence: TGTGCCAGCAGTCAAGAGGGGGCAGTTGGCACTGAAGCTTTCTTT. It is translated as CASSQEGAVGTEAFF. V usage is TRBV2 and J usage is TRBJ1-1; 7 bases are a match to TRBD1. The CDR3 is made up of 15 amino acids. The V and J ends lost 5 bases and 4 bases, in that order; junction bases with no gene match: 10. In germline, CDR1 is SNHLY, CDR2 FYNNEI.

This chain joins TRBV19 and TRBJ1-2, with 7 bases that match TRBD1. Trimming at V came to 4 bases and at J to 1 base, leaving 9 bases not matched to a gene. The length of the CDR3 is 16 residues. Germline CDR1 LNHDA, CDR2 SQIVND (reference sequence). CDR3 nucleotide sequence: TGTGCCAGTAGTACCCGACAGGGCACACATAACTATGGCTACACCTTC. It codes for CASSTRQGTHNYGYTF. Full variable domain (outside the CDR3, taken from reference TRBV19 and TRBJ1-2): DGGITQSPKYLFRKEGQNVTLSCEQNLNHDAMYWYRQDPGQGLRLIYYSQIVNDFQKGDIAEGYSVSREKKESFPLTVTSAQKNPTAFYLCASSTRQGTHNYGYTFGSGTRLTVV.

This chain uses TRBV24-1 with TRBJ2-1; 11 bases agree with TRBD1. Per the germline V gene, CDR1 is KGHDR and CDR2 is SFDVKD. Unmatched junction bases numbered 5, after V lost 3 bases and J lost 5 bases. The CDR3 has 16 amino acids. The DNA of the CDR3 is TGTGCCACCAGTGATAAGGACAGGGGGCACGACAATGAGCAGTTCTTC. This translates into CATSDKDRGHDNEQFF.

The chain carries TRBV6-5 and TRBJ1-2; 8 positions match TRBD1. V lost 0 bases, J lost 7 bases, and 7 bases stayed unmatched. Germline CDR1 MNHEY, CDR2 SVGAGI. The CDR3 is 15 residues long. This CDR3 is CASSYSRTGRGGYTF. CDR3 DNA: TGTGCCAGCAGTTACTCGCGGACAGGGCGAGGTGGCTACACCTTC.

The rearrangement links TRBV7-8 to TRBJ2-7; TRBD1 agrees at 8 bases. This CDR3 is 16 amino acids long. CDR1 and CDR2 from the germline V gene are SGHVS and FQNEAQ. After removal of 0 bases from V and 3 bases from J, the junction contained 7 bases not matched to a gene. Here the CDR3 reads CASSLAGQGMNYEQYF. In nucleotides, the CDR3 is TGTGCCAGCAGCTTAGCCGGACAGGGAATGAACTACGAGCAGTACTTC.

V is TRBV3-1 (or the pseudogene TRBV3-2) and J is TRBJ1-6; 9 bases match TRBD1. V shed 4 bases, J shed 10 bases, and the junction held 5 bases outside the gene matches. CDR3 size: 14 residues. Germline lookup yields CDR1 LGHDT and CDR2 YNNKEL (reference sequence). The CDR3 coding sequence is TGTGCCAGCAGCCGGGGGACAGGGCGATCACCCCTCCACTTT. It encodes CASSRGTGRSPLHF.